A selection of T cell receptor beta chains follows, all from one sample in a study of T cells after yellow fever vaccination. TCRdb re-called the 5' RACE reads through MiXCR, storing one row per CDR3 protein. The table includes 620,000 or so distinct CDR3 sequences, 10% to 15% detected once. The material was PBMCs, obtained on the day of the yellow fever booster vaccination. The receptors were sampled from a man in his thirties or forties who received the YFV17D yellow fever vaccine. CDR3s leave out the opening cysteine and the closing phenylalanine or tryptophan. D genes are given only for firm matches.

>TRBJ2-1|-|TRBV29-1
SVGVGSASSYNEQF
>TRBJ1-6|-|TRBV4-1
ASSQDGQTNSPLH
>TRBJ1-1|-|TRBV12-3/TRBV12-4
ASSLGLRSNTEAF
>TRBJ2-3|-|TRBV7-9
ASEPGIMTDTQY
>TRBJ1-2|TRBD1|TRBV30
AWRFQGAVGYT
>TRBJ2-2|-|TRBV3-1
ASSQYGELF
>TRBJ1-1|-|TRBV12-3/TRBV12-4
ASSLGEIAEAF
>TRBJ2-5|-|TRBV7-2
ASSPGSRWETQY
>TRBJ2-7|-|TRBV12-3/TRBV12-4
ASRPAAGEQY
>TRBJ2-1|TRBD2|TRBV6-5
ASSFRLAGAGDEQF
>TRBJ2-5|TRBD2|TRBV4-2
ASSQDMVGLAGEETQY